This T cell receptor beta chain was sequenced in a study of Graves' ophthalmopathy and Graves' hyperthyroidism. Study-wide findings and caveats: The model forecast ophthalmopathy progression, reaching roughly 65% sensitivity and 72.22% specificity.

At least ten counts were recorded for this clonotype. Its target is unknown. RNA transcripts provided the template for amplifying TCR beta CDR3 regions. Following a first-round RT-PCR that used HTBI primers, a second-round multiplex PCR was carried out. TCRdb re-analysed the multiplex PCR reads in MiXCR, keeping a single row per CDR3 protein. This repertoire shows 650,000 to 900,000 distinct CDR3 sequences, around 40% found once; its top ten account for 44%. Specimen: peripheral blood. The receptor's source is an adult man with Graves' ophthalmopathy.

The CDR3 region has the DNA TGTGCCAGCAGCTTGGATAGGGGGAGACACCAAGAGACCCAGTACTTC. It codes for CASSLDRGRHQETQYF. The rearrangement joins TRBV7-7 to TRBJ2-5, with a weak D call TRBD1 (6 bases). The CDR3 consists of 16 residues. V was pared by 3 bases and J by 0 bases, with 14 bases between. Germline CDR1 and CDR2: SSHAT and FNYEAQ (reference sequence). Supplemented by reference TRBV7-7 and TRBJ2-5, the full variable domain reads GAGVSQSPRYKVTKRGQDVTLRCDPISSHATLYWYQQALGQGPEFLTYFNYEAQPDKSGLPSDRFSAERPEGSISTLTIQRTEQRDSAMYRCASSLDRGRHQETQYFGPGTRLLVL.